What follows describes a single T cell receptor (beta chain). Its cognate antigen is unknown. The record originates from a study of blood T cells in healthy people across ages. It was with a sample-barcoded 5' primer and a J-beta primer mix that a second PCR of about 6 to 12 cycles was run. Tags on each cDNA molecule came from a template-switch adaptor with 12 random nucleotides. A single record per CDR3 protein comes from TCRdb applying MiXCR to the 5' RACE reads. The sample includes almost 1 million distinct CDR3 sequences, about 51% of them seen just once. Overall study findings and caveats: Roughly linear age-related decline in beta diversity appeared, significant by age 40.

The CDR3 is 15 amino acids. Trimming cost V 6 bases and J 3 bases; bases outside gene matches: 4. A minimum of 7 million PBMCs was isolated per sample. The source material was blood. V usage is TRBV12-3 or TRBV12-4 and J usage is TRBJ2-2, with TRBD2 matching 10 bases. The TCR comes from a woman aged 55-75 years in good health. CDR3 DNA: TGTGCCAGCAGCCGGACTAGCGGTTACACCGGGGAGCTGTTTTTT. Residues: CASSRTSGYTGELFF.